This T cell receptor (beta chain) was recorded in a study of T-cell reconstitution after alpha-beta-depleted transplantation in children. Many counts were recorded for this clonotype. The target antigen is unknown. General study findings and limits: Some patients showed high day-60 TCRbeta diversity, which derived from surviving recipient T cells and thymic progenitors. It was newly produced T cells that mostly accounted for T-cell counts and diversity one year after transplant. Alpha-beta T cells present about two months after transplant were reported to originate from several hundred expanded graft clones.

It was with unique molecular identifiers that the TCRbeta library was prepared. TCRdb re-derived calls from the PCR reads in MiXCR, one entry per CDR3 protein. The data contain a few hundred thousand distinct CDR3 sequences, 10% to 15% of them singletons. The CDR3 totals 17 residues. Trimming at V came to 5 bases and at J to 1 base, leaving 14 bases not matched to a gene. V usage is TRBV12-3 or TRBV12-4 and J usage is TRBJ2-7, with 7 bases lining up with TRBD1. This clonotype originated in a male patient under 18 who had a stem cell transplant for acute myeloid leukemia, so the T cells may come from the graft donor. The specimen was PBMCs, mostly from graft donor cells, collected 360 days after TCRalphabeta/CD19-depleted stem cell transplant. The CDR3, as DNA: TGTGCCAGCAGTGAGGGGGCTAGAACCGTGTTATCCTACGAGCAGTACTTC. Protein: CASSEGARTVLSYEQYF.